The T cell receptor (beta chain) described here comes from a study of blood T cells in healthy people across ages. Study-level results: Because sorting was not performed, PBMCs prevented conclusive naive versus antigen-experienced comparison. Naive T cell percentage by flow cytometry tracked strongly with beta diversity.

Combining a sample-barcoded 5' primer with a J-beta primer mix, a second PCR ran for 7 to 11 cycles. A 12-random-nucleotide template-switch adaptor tagged each cDNA molecule. TCRdb processed the 5' RACE reads anew with MiXCR; each CDR3 protein has one entry. The sample contains 1.5 million to 2 million distinct CDR3 sequences, around 35% of which appear only once. Unmatched junction bases numbered 12, after V lost 5 bases and J lost 9 bases. The CDR3 contains 16 residues. To note about this clonotype: Antigen: not known.

V is TRBV12-3 or TRBV12-4 and J is TRBJ2-1, with TRBD2 matching over 11 bases. The clonotype comes from a woman aged 25 to 39 in good health. Sequencing was performed on blood. CDR3 region: CASSQRVVAGGREQFF. CDR3 bases: TGTGCCAGCAGTCAGAGGGTAGTAGCGGGAGGGCGTGAGCAGTTCTTC.